This T cell receptor (beta chain) was retrieved from a study of PD-1 blockade in classical Hodgkin lymphoma. A remark on this clone: What it binds is unknown.

Clones were read by immunoSEQ multiplex PCR, and TCRdb kept only the in-frame ones, dropping some. The top ten hold about 11% of the sample, which has over 12,000 clones, approximately 60% seen once. Study findings and constraints: TCR diversity in CD4+, not CD8+, cells rose significantly by C4D1. The origin of the repertoire differences remains undefined, with disease activity or prior therapy as possible causes. Complete responders' diversity at baseline resembled that of newly diagnosed patients.

All trial patients relapsed after autologous stem cell transplantation. Between the trimmed V and J ends, which lost 5 bases and 2 bases, there was a span of 9 bases. The CDR3 covers 13 residues. Germline-derived CDR1 and CDR2 are SGHVS and FNYEAQ. This chain links TRBV7-6 with TRBJ2-5, with a tentative D call TRBD1 (5 bases). The receptor was derived from a human donor with classical Hodgkin lymphoma. Sequencing used peripheral blood mononuclear cells (PBMCs), obtained at baseline. CDR3 in amino acids: CASSPSGQETQYF. The CDR3 DNA reads TGTGCCAGCAGCCCTTCAGGGCAAGAGACCCAGTACTTC.